This record covers a single T cell receptor (beta chain). The antigen remains unidentified. The CDR3 loop spans 16 amino acids. V lost 0 bases and J lost 6; bases outside the gene matches: 7. CDR1 and CDR2 (germline): MGHRA, YSYEKL. Repertoires were generated with immunoSEQ multiplex PCR, while TCRdb's copy carries only in-frame clones and drops some. The table has about 140,000 clones, around 93% seen once. The record originates from a study of T cell responses to AZD1222 COVID-19 vaccine. Points from the study as a whole: Recipients of AZD1222 seropositive at baseline numbered only 6 or 7.

The material was peripheral blood, obtained 28 days after the second AZD1222 dose. V and J are TRBV4-1 and TRBJ1-4; 7 nucleotides line up with TRBD1. The TCR originated in an adult who received the AZD1222 COVID-19 vaccine. CDR3 sequence: CASSQDIAQGDEKLFF. CDR3 nucleotides: TGCGCCAGCAGCCAAGATATAGCGCAGGGGGATGAAAAACTGTTTTTT.